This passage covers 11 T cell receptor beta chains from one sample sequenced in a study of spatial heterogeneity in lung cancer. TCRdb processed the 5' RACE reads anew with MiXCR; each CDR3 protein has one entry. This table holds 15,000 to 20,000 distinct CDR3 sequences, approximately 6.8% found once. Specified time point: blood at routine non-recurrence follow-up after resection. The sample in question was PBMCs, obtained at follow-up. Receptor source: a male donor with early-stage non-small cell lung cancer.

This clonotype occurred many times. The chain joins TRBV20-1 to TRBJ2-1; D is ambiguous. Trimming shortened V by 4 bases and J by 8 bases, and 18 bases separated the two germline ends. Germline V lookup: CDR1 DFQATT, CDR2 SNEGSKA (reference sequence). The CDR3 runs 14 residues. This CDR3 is CSATRTLRRDEQFF. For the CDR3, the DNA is TGCAGTGCTACCCGGACCCTCCGACGTGATGAGCAGTTCTTC.

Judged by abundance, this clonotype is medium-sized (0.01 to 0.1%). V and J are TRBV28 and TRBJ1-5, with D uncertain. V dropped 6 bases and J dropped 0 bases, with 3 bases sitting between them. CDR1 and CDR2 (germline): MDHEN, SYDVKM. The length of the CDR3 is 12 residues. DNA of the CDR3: TGTGCCAGCAGAAATAGCAATCAGCCCCAGCATTTT. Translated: CASRNSNQPQHF.

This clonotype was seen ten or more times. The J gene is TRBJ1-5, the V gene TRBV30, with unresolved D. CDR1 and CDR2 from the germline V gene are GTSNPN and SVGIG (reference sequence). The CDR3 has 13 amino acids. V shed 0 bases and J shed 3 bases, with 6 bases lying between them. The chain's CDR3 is CAWSVDVNQPQHF. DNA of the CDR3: TGTGCCTGGAGTGTTGACGTCAATCAGCCCCAGCATTTT.

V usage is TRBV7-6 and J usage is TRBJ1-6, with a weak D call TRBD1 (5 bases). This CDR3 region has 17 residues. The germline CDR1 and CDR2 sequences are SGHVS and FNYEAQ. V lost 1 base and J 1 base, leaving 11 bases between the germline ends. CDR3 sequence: CASSLEGRVSYNSPLHF. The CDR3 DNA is TGTGCCAGCAGCTTAGAAGGCAGGGTATCCTATAATTCACCCCTCCACTTT.

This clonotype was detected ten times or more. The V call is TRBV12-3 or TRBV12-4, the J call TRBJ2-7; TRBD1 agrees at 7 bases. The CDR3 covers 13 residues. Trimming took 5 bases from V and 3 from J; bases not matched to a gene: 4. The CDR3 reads CASSPGQFYEQYF. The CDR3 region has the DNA TGTGCCAGCAGTCCGGGACAGTTCTACGAGCAGTACTTC.

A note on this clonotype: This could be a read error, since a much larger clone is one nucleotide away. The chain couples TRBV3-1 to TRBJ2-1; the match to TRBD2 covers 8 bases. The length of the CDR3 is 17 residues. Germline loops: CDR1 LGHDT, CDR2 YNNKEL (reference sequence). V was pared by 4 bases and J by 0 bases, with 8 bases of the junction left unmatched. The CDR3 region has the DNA TGTGCCAGCAGCCCCCCGGGACTAGTGAGCTCCTACAATGAGCAGTTCTTC. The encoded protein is CASSPPGLVSSYNEQFF.

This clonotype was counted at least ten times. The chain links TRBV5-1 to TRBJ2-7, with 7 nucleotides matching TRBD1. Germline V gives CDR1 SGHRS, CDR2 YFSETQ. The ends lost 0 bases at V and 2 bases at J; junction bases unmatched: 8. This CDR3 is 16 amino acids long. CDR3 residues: CASSLVGQGVTYEQYF. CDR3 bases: TGCGCCAGCAGCTTGGTAGGCCAGGGGGTGACCTACGAGCAGTACTTC. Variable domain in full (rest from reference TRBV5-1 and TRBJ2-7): KAGVTQTPRYLIKTRGQQVTLSCSPISGHRSVSWYQQTPGQGLQFLFEYFSETQRNKGNFPGRFSGRQFSNSRSEMNVSTLELGDSALYLCASSLVGQGVTYEQYFGPGTRLTVT.

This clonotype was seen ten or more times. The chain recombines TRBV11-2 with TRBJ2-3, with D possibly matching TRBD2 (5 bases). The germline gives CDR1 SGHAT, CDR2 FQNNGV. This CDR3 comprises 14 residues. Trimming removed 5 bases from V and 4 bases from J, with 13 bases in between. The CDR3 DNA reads TGTGCCAGCAGCCTTACGCCTAGCTCAGATACGCAGTATTTT. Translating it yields CASSLTPSSDTQYF. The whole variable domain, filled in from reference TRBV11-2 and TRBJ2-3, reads EAGVAQSPRYKIIEKRQSVAFWCNPISGHATLYWYQQILGQGPKLLIQFQNNGVVDDSQLPKDRFSAERLKGVDSTLKIQPAKLEDSAVYLCASSLTPSSDTQYFGPGTRLTVL.

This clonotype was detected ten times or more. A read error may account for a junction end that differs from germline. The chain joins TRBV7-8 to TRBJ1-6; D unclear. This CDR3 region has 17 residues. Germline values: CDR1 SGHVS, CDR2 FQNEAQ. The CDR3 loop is CASSPVRVVPLRAPLPF. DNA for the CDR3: TGTGCCAGCAGCCCAGTCCGGGTGGTCCCCCTAAGGGCACCCCTCCCCTTT.

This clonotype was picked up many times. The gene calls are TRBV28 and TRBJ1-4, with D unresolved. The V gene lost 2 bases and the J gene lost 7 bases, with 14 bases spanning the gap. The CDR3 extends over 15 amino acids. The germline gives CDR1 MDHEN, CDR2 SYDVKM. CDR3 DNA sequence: TGTGCCAGCAGTTTAGATAGGGCCCTCGGTGAAAAACTGTTTTTT. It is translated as CASSLDRALGEKLFF.

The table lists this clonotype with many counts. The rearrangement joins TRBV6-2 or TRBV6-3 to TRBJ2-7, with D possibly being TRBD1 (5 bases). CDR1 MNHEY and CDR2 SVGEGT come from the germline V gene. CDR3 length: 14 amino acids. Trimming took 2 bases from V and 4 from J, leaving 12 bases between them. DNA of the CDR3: TGTGCCAGCAGTTACGTGAGACAGCCATACGAGCAGTACTTC. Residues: CASSYVRQPYEQYF.